This TCR beta chain was documented in a study of T cells in Graves' hyperthyroidism and ophthalmopathy. Regions amplified from RNA transcripts were the TCR beta CDR3 regions. In the first-round RT-PCR of the TCR CDR3, the HTBI primer set was used. TCRdb re-analysed the multiplex PCR reads in MiXCR, keeping a single row per CDR3 protein. The table includes under 650,000 distinct CDR3 sequences, about 16% detected once. The sequencing sample was made of blood. The source is a woman aged 25 to 39 with Graves' hyperthyroidism.

The CDR3 region is CASSSHPGGAGTDTQYF. Here the CDR3 DNA reads TGTGCCAGCAGTTCTCACCCAGGGGGCGCGGGGACAGATACGCAGTATTTT. The rearrangement links TRBV28 to TRBJ2-3; 8 nucleotides match TRBD1. Trimming at V came to 4 bases and at J to 3 bases, leaving 12 bases not matched to a gene. The CDR3 runs 17 residues. Germline V gene data show CDR1 as MDHEN and CDR2 as SYDVKM.